These 9 T cell receptor beta chains came from one sample sequenced in a study of blood T cell repertoires in COVID-19. TCRdb's table, derived via immunoSEQ multiplex PCR, lists solely in-frame clones and lacks some. The repertoire has approximately 170,000 clones, around 86% of them found once; the top ten carry over 7%. Sequences were obtained from peripheral blood. The origin of the receptors is a man aged 45-60 years with active or convalescent COVID-19.

V and J are TRBV3-1 (or the pseudogene TRBV3-2) and TRBJ1-1; D is undetermined. In germline, CDR1 is LGHDT, CDR2 YNNKEL (reference sequence). There are 13 residues in the CDR3. With 4 bases removed from V and 4 bases from J, the gap between germline ends came to 10 bases. CDR3 protein: CASSLGAGTEAFF. The CDR3, as DNA: TGTGCCAGCAGCCTTGGAGCGGGCACTGAAGCTTTCTTT.

This chain uses TRBV7-2 with TRBJ2-7; D is possibly TRBD1 (5 bases). Trimming pared 1 base from V and 2 bases from J, leaving 12 bases between. Per germline, CDR1 SGHTA and CDR2 FQGNSA. The CDR3 runs to 15 residues. The CDR3 reads CASSLVVDSTYEQYF. The CDR3, as DNA: TGTGCCAGCAGCTTAGTCGTTGACAGTACCTACGAGCAGTACTTC.

The gene calls are TRBV29-1 and TRBJ1-5; 7 nucleotides agree with TRBD1. The CDR3 runs to 13 residues. V lost 7 bases, J lost 3 bases, and 6 bases stayed unmatched. Germline V lookup: CDR1 SQVTM, CDR2 ANQGSEA. In DNA, the CDR3 is TGCAGCGCCTCAGGGGGGATCAATCAGCCCCAGCATTTT. Translation gives CSASGGINQPQHF.

Turning to this clone: Other DNA sequences in this specimen translate into the identical CDR3. The chain has TRBV11-2 and TRBJ2-7; 10 positions match TRBD2. The V segment lost 5 bases and the J segment 3 bases; nucleotides outside the gene matches: 4. Germline V gene lookup returns CDR1 SGHAT and CDR2 FQNNGV. This CDR3 comprises 14 residues. In nucleotides, the CDR3 is TGTGCCAGCAGCCTCGCTAGCGGGAGCTACGAGCAGTACTTC. The encoded protein is CASSLASGSYEQYF.

The rearrangement joins TRBV14 to TRBJ2-3, with 14 bases aligning to TRBD2. Germline-derived CDR1 and CDR2 are SGHDN and FVKESK. This CDR3 comprises 16 residues. The junction had 0 bases not matched to a gene; V was cut back by 3 bases and J by 1 base. CDR3 nucleotides: TGTGCCAGCAGCCAGGGACTAGCGGGAGGCACAGATACGCAGTATTTT. Its protein product is CASSQGLAGGTDTQYF.

In its sample, this clone was seen a few times. This chain connects TRBV7-9 to TRBJ1-1, with D unresolved. The germline CDR1 and CDR2 sequences are SEHNR and FQNEAQ (reference sequence). Between the trimmed V and J ends, which lost 5 bases and 1 base, there was a span of 11 bases. The CDR3 has 14 residues. The CDR3 region has the DNA TGTGCCAGCAGCCCCATTGCAGGGAACACTGAAGCTTTCTTT. Its translation: CASSPIAGNTEAFF.

The rearrangement links TRBV7-9 to TRBJ1-2; no clear D. Between the trimmed V and J ends, which lost 3 bases and 0 bases, there was a span of 8 bases. Germline CDR1 reads SEHNR; CDR2 reads FQNEAQ (reference sequence). The CDR3 is 14 residues long. CDR3 nucleotide sequence: TGTGCCAGCAGCTTCGAACAGCCTAACTATGGCTACACCTTC. Its protein is CASSFEQPNYGYTF.

The J gene is TRBJ1-2, the V gene TRBV30, with D uncertain. Germline loops: CDR1 GTSNPN, CDR2 SVGIG (reference sequence). Trimming stripped 0 bases from V and 7 bases from J, with 9 bases between. The CDR3 totals 12 residues. The CDR3 is CAWSVSWAGYTF. In DNA form, the CDR3 reads TGTGCCTGGAGTGTAAGCTGGGCTGGCTACACCTTC.

The gene calls are TRBV28 and TRBJ1-1; 7 bases map to TRBD1. Germline V lookup: CDR1 MDHEN, CDR2 SYDVKM. The ends lost 10 bases at V and 0 bases at J; junction bases unmatched: 5. The CDR3 consists of 13 residues. The CDR3 DNA sequence: TGTGCCATTACACAGGGGTTGAACACTGAAGCTTTCTTT. This encodes CAITQGLNTEAFF.